What follows is one T cell receptor (beta chain) and its context. This sample stems from a study of OX40 agonist ivuxolimab in advanced cancers. Overall study context: Cancers in dose escalation were hepatocellular, melanoma, renal cell and head and neck.

Trimming at V came to 0 bases and at J to 5 bases, leaving 3 bases not matched to a gene. The CDR3 is made up of 14 amino acids. Germline loops: CDR1 SGDLS, CDR2 YYNGEE. Clones were sequenced by immunoSEQ multiplex PCR, and TCRdb holds only the in-frame ones, with some missing. The table lists approximately 50,000 clones, around 88% of them singletons. This chain joins TRBV9 and TRBJ2-7; 9 bases are shared with TRBD2. The starting material was CD4+ or CD8+ T cells sorted from blood, obtained in a trial of the OX40 agonist ivuxolimab. The clonotype originates from an adult with an advanced solid tumor such as melanoma, head and neck, liver or kidney cancer. The CDR3 loop is CASSVVAGGDEQYF. The CDR3 DNA is TGTGCCAGCAGCGTAGTTGCGGGAGGGGACGAGCAGTACTTC.